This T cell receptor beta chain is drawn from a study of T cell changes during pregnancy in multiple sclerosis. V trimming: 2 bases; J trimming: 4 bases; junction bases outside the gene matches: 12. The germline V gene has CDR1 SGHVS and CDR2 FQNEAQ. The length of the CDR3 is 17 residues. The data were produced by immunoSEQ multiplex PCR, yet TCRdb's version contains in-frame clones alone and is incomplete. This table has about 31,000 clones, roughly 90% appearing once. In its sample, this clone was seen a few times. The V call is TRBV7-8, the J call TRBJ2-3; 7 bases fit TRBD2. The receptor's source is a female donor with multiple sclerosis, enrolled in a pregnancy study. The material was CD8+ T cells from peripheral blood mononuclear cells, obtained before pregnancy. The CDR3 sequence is CASSLSIPGLLADTQYF. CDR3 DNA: TGTGCCAGCAGCTTATCAATTCCGGGACTATTGGCAGATACGCAGTATTTT.